Below, one T cell receptor (beta chain) is given with its context. The data were taken from a study of blood T cell repertoires in COVID-19. Study summary: Acute and convalescent COVID-19 specimens originated in the United States, Italy and Spain.

Trimming pared 4 bases from V and 0 bases from J, leaving 7 bases between. The CDR3 is 14 amino acids. Per the germline V gene, CDR1 is LNHDA and CDR2 is SQIVND (reference sequence). In the original processing: The assay estimated nucleated cells by amplifying reference gene primers. Assay used: immunoSEQ multiplex PCR; TCRdb lists only in-frame clones, some missing. The V and J calls and clone size are taken from that table; D and trimming were inferred from the DNA. The sample carries about 150,000 clones, 83% recorded once. The V gene is TRBV19, the J gene TRBJ1-5, with no clear D. The sequence was obtained from a woman between 55 and 75 years old with COVID-19, enrolled during active disease. The sample consisted of peripheral blood. The CDR3 region has the DNA TGTGCCAGTAGTAGGCAGTATAGCAATCAGCCCCAGCATTTT. Translated, it gives CASSRQYSNQPQHF.